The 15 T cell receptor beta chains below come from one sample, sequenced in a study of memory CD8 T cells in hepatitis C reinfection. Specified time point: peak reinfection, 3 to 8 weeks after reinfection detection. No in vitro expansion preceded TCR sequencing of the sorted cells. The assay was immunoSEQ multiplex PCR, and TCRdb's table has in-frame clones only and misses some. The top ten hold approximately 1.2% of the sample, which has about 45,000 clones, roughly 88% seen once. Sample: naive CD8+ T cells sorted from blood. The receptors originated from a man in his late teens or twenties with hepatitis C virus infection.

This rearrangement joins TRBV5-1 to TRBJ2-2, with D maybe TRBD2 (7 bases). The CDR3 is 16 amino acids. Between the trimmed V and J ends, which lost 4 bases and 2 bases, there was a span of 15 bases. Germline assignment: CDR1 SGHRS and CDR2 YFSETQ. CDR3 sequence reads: CASSPSGGGNTGELFF. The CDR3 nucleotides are TGCGCCAGCAGCCCCTCGGGGGGCGGAAACACCGGGGAGCTGTTTTTT.

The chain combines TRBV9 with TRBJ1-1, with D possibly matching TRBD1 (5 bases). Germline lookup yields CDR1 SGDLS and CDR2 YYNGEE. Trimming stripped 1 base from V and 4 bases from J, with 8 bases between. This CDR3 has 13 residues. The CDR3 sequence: CASSVSGGTEAFF. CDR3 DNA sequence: TGTGCCAGCAGCGTATCGGGGGGCACTGAAGCTTTCTTT.

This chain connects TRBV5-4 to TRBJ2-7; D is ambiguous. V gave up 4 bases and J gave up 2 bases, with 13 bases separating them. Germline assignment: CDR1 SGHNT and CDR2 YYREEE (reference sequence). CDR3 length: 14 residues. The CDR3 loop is CASSPSDTPYEQYF. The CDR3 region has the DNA TGTGCCAGCAGCCCCTCTGACACCCCCTACGAGCAGTACTTC.

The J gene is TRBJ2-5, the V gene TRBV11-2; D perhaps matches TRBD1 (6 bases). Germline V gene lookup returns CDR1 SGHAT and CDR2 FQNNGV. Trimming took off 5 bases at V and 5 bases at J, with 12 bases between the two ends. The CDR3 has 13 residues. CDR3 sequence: CASSLEGGETQYF. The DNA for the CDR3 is TGTGCCAGCAGCCTCGAAGGGGGTGAGACCCAGTACTTC.

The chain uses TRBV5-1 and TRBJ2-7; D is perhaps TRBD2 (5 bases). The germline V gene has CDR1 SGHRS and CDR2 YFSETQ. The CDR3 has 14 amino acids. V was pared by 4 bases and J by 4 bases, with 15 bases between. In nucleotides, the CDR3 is TGCGCCAGCAGCCCGGGGAGAAGAGAGTACGAGCAGTACGTC. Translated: CASSPGRREYEQYV.

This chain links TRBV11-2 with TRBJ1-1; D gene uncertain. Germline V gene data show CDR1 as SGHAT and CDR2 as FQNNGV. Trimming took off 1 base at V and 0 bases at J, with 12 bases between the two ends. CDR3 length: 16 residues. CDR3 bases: TGTGCCAGCAGCTTAGGTGACGGCGGCCTGAACACTGAAGCTTTCTTT. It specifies CASSLGDGGLNTEAFF.

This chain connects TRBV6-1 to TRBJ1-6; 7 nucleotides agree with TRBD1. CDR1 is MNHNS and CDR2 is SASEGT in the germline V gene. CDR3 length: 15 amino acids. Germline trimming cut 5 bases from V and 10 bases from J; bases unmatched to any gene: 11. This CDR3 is CASSSDEGAQSPLHF. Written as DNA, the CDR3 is TGTGCCAGCAGTTCGGACGAGGGGGCGCAATCACCCCTCCACTTT.

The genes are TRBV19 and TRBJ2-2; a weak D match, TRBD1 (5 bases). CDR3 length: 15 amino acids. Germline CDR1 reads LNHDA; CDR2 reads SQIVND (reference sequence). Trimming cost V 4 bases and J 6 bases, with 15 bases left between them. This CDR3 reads CASSTAGKLAGELFF. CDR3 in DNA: TGTGCCAGTAGTACAGCAGGGAAACTCGCCGGGGAGCTGTTTTTT.

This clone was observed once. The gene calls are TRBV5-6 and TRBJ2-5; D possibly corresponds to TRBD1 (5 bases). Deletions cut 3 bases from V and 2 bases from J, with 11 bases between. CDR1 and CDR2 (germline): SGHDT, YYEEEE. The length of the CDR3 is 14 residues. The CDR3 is CASSSRTSQETQYF. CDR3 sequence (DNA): TGTGCCAGCAGCTCTAGGACAAGTCAAGAGACCCAGTACTTC.

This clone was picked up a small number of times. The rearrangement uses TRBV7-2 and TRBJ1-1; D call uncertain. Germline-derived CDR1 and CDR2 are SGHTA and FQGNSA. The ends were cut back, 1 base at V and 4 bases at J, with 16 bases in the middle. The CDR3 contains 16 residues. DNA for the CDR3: TGTGCCAGCAGCTTAGAGGCGGGAAGGGTGAGCACTGAAGCTTTCTTT. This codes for CASSLEAGRVSTEAFF.

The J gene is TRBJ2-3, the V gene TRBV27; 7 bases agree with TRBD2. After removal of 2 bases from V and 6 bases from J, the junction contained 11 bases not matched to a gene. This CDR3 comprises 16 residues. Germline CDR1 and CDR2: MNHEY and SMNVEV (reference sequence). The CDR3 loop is CASSLNPRGVLDTQYF. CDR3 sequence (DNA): TGTGCCAGCAGTTTAAACCCCCGGGGGGTTTTGGATACGCAGTATTTT.

The CDR3, as DNA: TGTGCCAGCAGTACCCCCGGGAACACTCTTGGGTACACCTTC. Translated: CASSTPGNTLGYTF. This chain links TRBV28 with TRBJ1-2, with D unclear. V shed 5 bases and J shed 11 bases, with 21 bases lying between them. Germline CDR1 MDHEN, CDR2 SYDVKM. This CDR3 comprises 14 residues.

The CDR3 spells CASSLFLAGGNEQFF. In DNA form, the CDR3 reads TGTGCCAGCAGTTTATTTCTAGCGGGAGGCAATGAGCAGTTCTTC. The chain uses TRBV27 and TRBJ2-1, with 11 bases that match TRBD2. V was pared by 1 base and J by 6 bases, with 2 bases of the junction left unmatched. The CDR3 contains 15 residues. CDR1 is MNHEY and CDR2 is SMNVEV in the germline V gene (reference sequence).

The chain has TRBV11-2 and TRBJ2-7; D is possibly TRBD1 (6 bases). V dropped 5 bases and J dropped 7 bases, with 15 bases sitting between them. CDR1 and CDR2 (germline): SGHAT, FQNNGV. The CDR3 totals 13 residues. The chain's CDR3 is CASSPPGHTEQYV. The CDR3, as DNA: TGTGCCAGCAGCCCTCCGGGACACACAGAGCAGTACGTC.

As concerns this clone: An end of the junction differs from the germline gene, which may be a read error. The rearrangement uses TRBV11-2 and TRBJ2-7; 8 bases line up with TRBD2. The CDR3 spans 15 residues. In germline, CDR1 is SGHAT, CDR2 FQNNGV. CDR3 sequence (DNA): TGTGCCAGCAGCTTAGGTAGCGGGGTAACCTACGGGCAGTACTTC. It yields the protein CASSLGSGVTYGQYF.